Described below is a single TCR beta chain sequence and its context. This sample was included in a study of the immune and genomic landscape of osteosarcoma. CDR1 and CDR2 (germline): SGHNT, YYREEE (reference sequence). The length of the CDR3 is 13 residues. V was pared by 5 bases and J by 6 bases, with 11 bases between. Generated by immunoSEQ multiplex PCR, the TCRdb table keeps only in-frame clones and is missing some. The sample carries under 1,100 clones, under 75% recorded once. This chain joins TRBV5-4 and TRBJ1-4; D unresolved. Sequencing used tumor tissue from a local recurrence in the femur. The origin of this receptor is a man in his sixties or seventies with osteosarcoma. The CDR3 nucleotides are TGTGCCAGCAGGGCCCCGTGGGATGAAAAACTGTTTTTT. Amino acids: CASRAPWDEKLFF.